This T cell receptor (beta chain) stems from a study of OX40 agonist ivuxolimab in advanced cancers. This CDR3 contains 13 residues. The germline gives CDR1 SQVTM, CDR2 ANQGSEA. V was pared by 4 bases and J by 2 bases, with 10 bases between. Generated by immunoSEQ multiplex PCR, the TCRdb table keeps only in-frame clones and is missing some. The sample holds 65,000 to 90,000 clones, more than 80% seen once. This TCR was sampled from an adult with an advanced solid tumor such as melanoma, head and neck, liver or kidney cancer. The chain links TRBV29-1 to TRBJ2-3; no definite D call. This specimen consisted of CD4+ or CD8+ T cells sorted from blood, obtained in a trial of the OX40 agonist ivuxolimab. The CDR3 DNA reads TGCAGCGTTGGGAAGGGAACCACAGATACGCAGTATTTT. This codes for CSVGKGTTDTQYF.